This TCR beta chain was sequenced in a study of shared clonotypes between healthy human individuals. This clone turned up a few times. 200 to 250 ng DNA, 30,000 or so T cell genomes, went into each sorted-subset replicate PCR. Repertoires were generated with immunoSEQ multiplex PCR, while TCRdb's copy carries only in-frame clones and drops some. This sample has some 2,500,000 clones; 93% occur once, and the top ten carry 0.36%. Germline V CDR1 and CDR2: LNHNV, YYDKDF (reference sequence). The V end lost 0 bases, the J end lost 6 bases, and 14 bases lay between the germline ends. There are 15 residues in the CDR3.

This sequence originates from a man aged 18-30 years in good health. Some clones in this sample may be carry-over from other donors' samples. Input material: naive CD4+ T cells from PBMCs. Subset here: CD45RA+ positively selected. V gene TRBV15 combines with J gene TRBJ1-1; no reliable D call. The CDR3: CATSRDPKGGSEAFF. The CDR3 DNA reads TGTGCCACCAGCAGAGATCCGAAGGGAGGATCTGAAGCTTTCTTT.